This T cell receptor (beta chain) was profiled in a study of blood T cell repertoires in COVID-19. Patients from Seattle were sampled longitudinally, starting during active infection. Germline trimming cut 3 bases from V and 6 bases from J; bases unmatched to any gene: 10. This CDR3 has 17 residues. Looked up from germline, CDR1 is SGHRS and CDR2 is YFSETQ. Original handling: For nucleated cells, counts were estimated from reference gene primer amplification. This table comes from immunoSEQ multiplex PCR, and its TCRdb copy is limited to in-frame clones, with some not included. V and J calls and clone size are copied from that table; D and trimming were computed from the DNA. The sample records almost 350,000 clones, about nine tenths being singletons.

Sequenced input: peripheral blood. The J gene is TRBJ1-6, the V gene TRBV5-1; 9 bases are a match to TRBD1. This receptor was obtained from a woman in her fifties or sixties with COVID-19, enrolled during active disease. CDR3 DNA sequence: TGCGCCAGCAGCTCTTACGGACAGGGGACCCCTAATTCACCCCTCCACTTT. This encodes CASSSYGQGTPNSPLHF.